This is a list of T cell receptor beta chains from one sample in a study of cytomegalovirus exposure and HLA in healthy donors. Libraries were prepared by immunoSEQ multiplex PCR; TCRdb keeps only in-frame clonotypes and omits some of them. The profile shows more than 250,000 clones, 87% of them singletons. Sequenced material: PBMCs. The receptors were gathered from a woman aged 25 to 39 in good health and CMV-seropositive. Both conserved end residues are part of each CDR3. The D gene is left open where the match is weak. Clone size is stated in some rows and not others, as once, few, many or a class when expanded.

-	TRBD2	TRBV5-1	TRBJ2-1	15	CASETGTSLSDEQFF	TGCGCCAGCGAGACCGGGACTAGCCTTAGCGATGAGCAGTTCTTC
-	TRBD2	TRBV27	TRBJ2-1	16	CASRTTSGRFENEQFF	TGTGCCAGCAGAACGACTAGCGGGAGGTTCGAAAATGAGCAGTTCTTC
-	-	TRBV30	TRBJ1-3	16	CAWSQWGTLSGNTIYF	TGTGCCTGGAGTCAGTGGGGGACACTCTCTGGAAACACCATATATTTT
-	-	TRBV5-1	TRBJ2-5	15	CASSLESRIEETQYF	TGCGCCAGCAGCTTGGAATCCCGAATAGAAGAGACCCAGTACTTC
-	TRBD2	TRBV30	TRBJ2-7	13	CAWSSGTTYEQYF	TGTGCCTGGAGTTCCGGGACTACCTACGAGCAGTACTTC
once	-	TRBV4-2	TRBJ1-1	14	CASSLTGQNTEAFF	TGTGCCAGCAGCCTTACAGGACAGAACACTGAAGCTTTCTTT
-	-	TRBV6-5	TRBJ1-2	13	CASTQAGVGGYTF	TGTGCCAGCACCCAAGCTGGGGTTGGAGGCTACACCTTC
few	TRBD2	TRBV4-3	TRBJ2-2	17	CASAYLGLAGNTGELFF	TGCGCCAGCGCCTACCTTGGACTAGCGGGGAACACCGGGGAGCTGTTTTTT
-	TRBD1	TRBV30	TRBJ1-3	18	CAWSVRGRGRSSGNTIYF	TGTGCCTGGAGTGTAAGGGGGAGGGGGCGTTCTTCTGGAAACACCATATATTTT
-	-	TRBV2	TRBJ2-3	15	CASSERGVKTDTQYF	TGTGCCAGCAGTGAAAGGGGGGTCAAGACAGATACGCAGTATTTT
few	-	TRBV14	TRBJ1-2	13	CASSQGTNYGYTF	TGTGCCAGCAGCCAAGGGACAAACTATGGCTACACCTTC
-	-	TRBV7-7	TRBJ2-5	13	CASSFMFQETQYF	TGTGCCAGCAGCTTCATGTTTCAAGAGACCCAGTACTTC
-	-	TRBV4-1	TRBJ2-1	17	CASSQESGRRSYNEQFF	TGCGCCAGCAGCCAAGAATCCGGGAGAAGATCCTACAATGAGCAGTTCTTC
-	-	TRBV5-6	TRBJ2-4	13	CASSLARQNIQYF	TGTGCCAGCAGCTTGGCTCGACAGAACATTCAGTACTTC
-	-	TRBV9	TRBJ1-1	13	CASSVSGGTEAFF	TGTGCCAGCAGCGTAAGTGGGGGCACTGAAGCTTTCTTT
-	TRBD1	TRBV5-1	TRBJ1-1	15	CASSSVQGAVTEAFF	TGCGCCAGCAGCTCCGTTCAGGGGGCGGTCACTGAAGCTTTCTTT
-	-	TRBV7-6	TRBJ2-3	12	CASSVSTDTQYF	TGTGCCAGCAGCGTTAGCACAGATACGCAGTATTTT
-	-	TRBV6-6	TRBJ2-7	13	CASSHGKLYEQYF	TGTGCCAGCAGCCACGGTAAACTCTACGAGCAGTACTTC
-	-	TRBV19	TRBJ1-1	15	CASSIDDSVATEAFF	TGTGCCAGTAGTATAGATGATTCTGTAGCCACTGAAGCTTTCTTT
-	-	TRBV29-1	TRBJ1-2	12	CSVLGGGYGYTF	TGCAGCGTTTTAGGGGGGGGCTATGGCTACACCTTC
-	TRBD2	TRBV30	TRBJ2-1	12	CAWSWGGNEQFF	TGTGCCTGGAGTTGGGGGGGGAATGAGCAGTTCTTC
-	-	TRBV13	TRBJ1-3	14	CASSFRGAGNTIYF	TGTGCCAGCAGCTTTAGAGGGGCAGGAAACACCATATATTTT
-	-	TRBV5-1	TRBJ1-3	15	CASSLVARPGNTIYF	TGCGCCAGCAGCTTGGTGGCCAGGCCCGGAAACACCATATATTTT